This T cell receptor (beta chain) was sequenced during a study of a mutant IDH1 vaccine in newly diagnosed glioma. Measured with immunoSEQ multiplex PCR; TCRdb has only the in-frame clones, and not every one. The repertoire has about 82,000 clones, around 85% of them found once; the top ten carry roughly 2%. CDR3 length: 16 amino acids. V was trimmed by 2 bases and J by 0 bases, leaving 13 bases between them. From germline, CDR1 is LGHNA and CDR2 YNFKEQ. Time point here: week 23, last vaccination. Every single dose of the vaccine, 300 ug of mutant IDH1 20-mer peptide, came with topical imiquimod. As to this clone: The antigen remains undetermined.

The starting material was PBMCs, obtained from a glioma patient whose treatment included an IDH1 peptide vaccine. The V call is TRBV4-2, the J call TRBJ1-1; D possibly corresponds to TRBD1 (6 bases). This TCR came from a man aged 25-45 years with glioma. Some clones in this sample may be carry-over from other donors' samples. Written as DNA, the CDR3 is TGTGCCAGCAGCCAATCGGACAGAACCATGAACACTGAAGCTTTCTTT. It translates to CASSQSDRTMNTEAFF.